The 32 T cell receptor beta chains below all came from one sample that was sequenced in a study of blood T cell repertoires in COVID-19. Profiling relied on immunoSEQ multiplex PCR, and the TCRdb table lists in-frame clones only, not all of them. The sample records tens of thousands of clones, 60% to 85% being singletons. The specimen was peripheral blood. Receptors were obtained from a human donor in a cohort sampled during active COVID-19.

The chain recombines TRBV20-1 with TRBJ2-1; the D gene is possibly TRBD2 (6 bases). The germline V gene encodes CDR1 DFQATT and CDR2 SNEGSKA (reference sequence). CDR3 length equals 11 residues. V gave up 4 bases and J gave up 6 bases, with 7 bases separating them. The CDR3 reads CSATTSNEQFF. CDR3 nucleotides: TGCAGTGCTACGACTAGCAATGAGCAGTTCTTC.

J is TRBJ2-2 and V is TRBV27; D ambiguous. The length of the CDR3 is 15 residues. The V gene lost 6 bases and the J gene lost 2 bases, with 13 bases spanning the gap. CDR1 and CDR2 (germline): MNHEY, SMNVEV (reference sequence). The CDR3 DNA sequence: TGTGCCAGCAGAACAATCATCCCCAACACCGGGGAGCTGTTTTTT. Protein sequence: CASRTIIPNTGELFF.

The chain joins TRBV28 to TRBJ2-7; 8 nucleotides match TRBD2. CDR3 length: 14 residues. Germline V gene data show CDR1 as MDHEN and CDR2 as SYDVKM. With V trimmed by 6 bases and J by 2 bases, 6 bases remained unmatched. CDR3 protein: CASSLPGLAYEQYF. The CDR3 nucleotides read TGTGCCAGCAGCTTACCGGGACTAGCCTACGAGCAGTACTTC.

The chain has TRBV3-1 (or the pseudogene TRBV3-2) and TRBJ2-7, with D perhaps matching TRBD2 (6 bases). The germline CDR1 and CDR2 sequences are LGHDT and YNNKEL (reference sequence). Trimming took off 4 bases at V and 6 bases at J, with 16 bases between the two ends. There are 14 residues in the CDR3. The CDR3 protein is CASSLKARGSEQYF. For the CDR3, the DNA is TGTGCCAGCAGCCTCAAGGCCCGGGGGTCCGAGCAGTACTTC.

V is TRBV7-2 and J is TRBJ2-5; possible D gene TRBD1, 5 bases. Germline V gene sequence: CDR1 SGHTA, CDR2 FQGNSA. Trimming took off 5 bases at V and 4 bases at J, with 14 bases between the two ends. CDR3 length equals 14 residues. The CDR3 loop reads CASSPGSVGETQYF. DNA of the CDR3: TGTGCCAGCAGCCCAGGGTCTGTGGGAGAGACCCAGTACTTC.

By share, this clone ranks as medium-sized. The chain employs TRBV29-1 and TRBJ2-1, with 11 bases identical to TRBD2. This CDR3 spans 18 amino acids. Germline V lookup: CDR1 SQVTM, CDR2 ANQGSEA. V dropped 3 bases and J dropped 4; count of bases not matched to a gene: 14. The CDR3 is CSVDPFSATSGGYNEQFF. The DNA for the CDR3 is TGCAGCGTTGATCCTTTCTCGGCAACTAGCGGGGGATACAATGAGCAGTTCTTC.

The chain recombines TRBV28 with TRBJ2-1; 10 bases map to TRBD2. J was trimmed by 7 bases and V by 2 bases; bases with no gene match: 2. Germline values: CDR1 MDHEN, CDR2 SYDVKM. CDR3 length: 14 amino acids. The CDR3 bases are TGTGCCAGCAGTTTACTAGCGGGAGTAAATGAGCAGTTCTTC. Protein sequence: CASSLLAGVNEQFF.

This sequence joins TRBV12-3 or TRBV12-4 and TRBJ2-3; possible D gene TRBD1, 6 bases. V was trimmed by 4 bases and J by 7 bases, leaving 9 bases between them. This CDR3 spans 12 amino acids. CDR3 in DNA: TGTGCCAGCAGTTCAGGGGCTTATACGCAGTATTTT. Translating gives CASSSGAYTQYF.

A remark on this clone: The junction differs from germline at one of its ends, possibly a read error. This sequence joins TRBV5-6 and TRBJ2-1; 8 nucleotides match TRBD1. Germline assignment: CDR1 SGHDT and CDR2 YYEEEE. This CDR3 region has 11 residues. In DNA form, the CDR3 reads TGTGCCAGCAGCTCCGGACAGGGTTTGGTCTTC. Protein: CASSSGQGLVF.

The genes are TRBV5-4 and TRBJ2-7; D is possibly TRBD1 (6 bases). CDR1 is SGHNT, CDR2 YYREEE, per germline (reference sequence). Trimming took 0 bases from V and 2 from J, leaving 6 bases between them. The CDR3 is 13 amino acids. CDR3 in amino acids: CASSLDRAYEQYF. The CDR3 DNA reads as TGTGCCAGCAGCTTGGACAGGGCCTACGAGCAGTACTTC.

V and J are TRBV5-1 and TRBJ2-2; the D is unclear. The V gene's germline CDR1 is SGHRS and CDR2 YFSETQ. This CDR3 comprises 14 residues. Trimming shortened V by 4 bases and J by 0 bases, and 7 bases separated the two germline ends. The CDR3 sequence: CASSPQTNTGELFF. DNA of the CDR3: TGCGCCAGCAGCCCCCAAACGAACACCGGGGAGCTGTTTTTT.

The rearrangement uses TRBV5-1 and TRBJ1-6, with D hard to call. The CDR3 totals 15 residues. The germline V gene has CDR1 SGHRS and CDR2 YFSETQ. The ends were cut back, 0 bases at V and 8 bases at J, with 12 bases in the middle. CDR3 sequence (DNA): TGCGCCAGCAGCTTGGGAGGGAAGGCGTATTCACCCCTCCACTTT. Translated, it gives CASSLGGKAYSPLHF.

V is TRBV27 and J is TRBJ2-6; D remains unclear. The CDR3 is 15 amino acids. The germline gives CDR1 MNHEY, CDR2 SMNVEV (reference sequence). Between the trimmed V and J ends, which lost 6 bases and 2 bases, there was a span of 11 bases. The CDR3 protein is CASRPPRAGANVLTF. The CDR3 nucleotides read TGTGCCAGCAGGCCCCCTCGGGCTGGGGCCAACGTCCTGACTTTC. Filled out from reference TRBV27 and TRBJ2-6, the complete variable domain reads EAQVTQNPRYLITVTGKKLTVTCSQNMNHEYMSWYRQDPGLGLRQIYYSMNVEVTDKGDVPEGYKVSRKEKRNFPLILESPSPNQTSLYFCASRPPRAGANVLTFGAGSRLTVL.

J is TRBJ2-1 and V is TRBV7-6, with 12 positions matching TRBD2. CDR3 size: 15 residues. V lost 0 bases to trimming and J lost 7 bases; unmatched junction nucleotides: 1. Germline assignment: CDR1 SGHVS and CDR2 FNYEAQ. The CDR3 nucleotides are TGTGCCAGCAGCTTAGCCGGGACTAGCGGGAATGAGCAGTTCTTC. Its translation: CASSLAGTSGNEQFF.

Only a few counts were recorded for this clone. The rearrangement links TRBV7-9 to TRBJ1-1; weak D call: TRBD1 (5 bases). The CDR3 consists of 13 residues. The V end lost 5 bases, the J end lost 1 base, and 8 bases lay between the germline ends. The germline gives CDR1 SEHNR, CDR2 FQNEAQ (reference sequence). The CDR3 loop reads CASSPTGNTEAFF. The CDR3, as DNA: TGTGCCAGCAGCCCTACAGGGAACACTGAAGCTTTCTTT.

In this sample, this clone turned up a few times. The gene calls are TRBV15 and TRBJ2-4; D uncertain. Germline V lookup: CDR1 LNHNV, CDR2 YYDKDF (reference sequence). V lost 1 base and J lost 5, with 6 bases in between. The CDR3 sequence is 13 residues long. CDR3 sequence reads: CATSRGTENIQYF. CDR3 nucleotides: TGTGCCACCAGCAGAGGTACTGAAAACATTCAGTACTTC.

This rearrangement joins TRBV7-2 to TRBJ1-3, with 7 bases identical to TRBD1. The CDR3 is made up of 18 amino acids. The V and J ends lost 1 base and 0 bases, in that order; junction bases with no gene match: 9. CDR1 and CDR2 from the germline V gene are SGHTA and FQGNSA. As DNA, the CDR3 is TGTGCCAGCAGCTTAGAGTCCTGGGCAGGGGGCTCTGGAAACACCATATATTTT. This translates into CASSLESWAGGSGNTIYF.

This clone was found once. The chain recombines TRBV6-6 with TRBJ1-1; 8 nucleotides agree with TRBD1. The V and J ends lost 6 bases and 5 bases, in that order; junction bases with no gene match: 11. This CDR3 has 15 residues. The germline V gene encodes CDR1 MNHNY and CDR2 SVGAGI (reference sequence). The CDR3 reads CASRGHRGGMTEAFF. CDR3 nucleotides: TGTGCCAGCAGGGGACACAGGGGGGGTATGACTGAAGCTTTCTTT.

The chain joins TRBV30 to TRBJ2-1, with TRBD2 as a possible D gene (5 bases). CDR3 length: 11 amino acids. Germline V gene sequence: CDR1 GTSNPN, CDR2 SVGIG (reference sequence). The V gene lost 4 bases and the J gene lost 9 bases, with 10 bases spanning the gap. The CDR3 sequence: CAWIWAGEQFF. The CDR3 nucleotides are TGTGCCTGGATCTGGGCGGGTGAGCAGTTCTTC.

This chain uses TRBV6-5 with TRBJ2-1; D perhaps matches TRBD2 (6 bases). V was cut by 8 bases and J by 3 bases, with 8 bases left in between. CDR1 and CDR2 from the germline V gene are MNHEY and SVGAGI. The CDR3 length is 12 residues. CDR3 in amino acids: CASSTSYNEQFF. CDR3 nucleotides: TGTGCCAGCTCGACTAGCTACAATGAGCAGTTCTTC.

The chain employs TRBV11-2 and TRBJ1-1; D call uncertain. The germline V and J ends were trimmed by 1 base and 0 bases, with 12 bases remaining between them. The CDR3 consists of 16 residues. Germline V lookup: CDR1 SGHAT, CDR2 FQNNGV. The CDR3 loop is CASSLAAGLVNTEAFF. The CDR3 nucleotides read TGTGCCAGCAGCTTAGCGGCCGGACTGGTGAACACTGAAGCTTTCTTT.

J is TRBJ2-5 and V is TRBV18; D might be TRBD2 (5 bases). The CDR3 has 18 residues. Trimming left V 2 bases short and J 3 bases short, with 22 bases between. CDR1 is KGHSH, CDR2 LQKENI, per germline. The CDR3 region has the DNA TGTGCCAGCTCACCAACATCTAACCGGGGATCTTCCGAAGAGACCCAGTACTTC. Amino acid sequence: CASSPTSNRGSSEETQYF.

This clone has a handful of counts. The J gene is TRBJ2-1, the V gene TRBV4-3; D is unclear. CDR1 is LGHNA and CDR2 is YSLEER in the germline V gene. Trimming pared 4 bases from V and 0 bases from J, leaving 13 bases between. CDR3 length: 16 amino acids. DNA of the CDR3: TGCGCCAGCAGCCTTCAACTTTATAGCTCCTACAATGAGCAGTTCTTC. As protein: CASSLQLYSSYNEQFF.

The V gene is TRBV28, the J gene TRBJ1-1; D not certain. CDR1 and CDR2 from the germline V gene are MDHEN and SYDVKM. The CDR3 has 13 residues. V lost 5 bases and J lost 8, with 15 bases in between. The CDR3 protein is CASSHPNRGEAFF. The DNA for the CDR3 is TGTGCCAGCAGTCACCCCAATCGAGGGGAAGCTTTCTTT.

The V call is TRBV3-1 (or the pseudogene TRBV3-2), the J call TRBJ2-5; 8 nucleotides agree with TRBD2. The CDR3 runs to 14 residues. Germline CDR1 is LGHDT and CDR2 is YNNKEL (reference sequence). Trimming removed 7 bases from V and 3 bases from J; junction bases left unmatched: 7. CDR3 amino acids: CASTGGGIEETQYF. CDR3 in DNA: TGTGCCAGCACCGGGGGGGGGATCGAAGAGACCCAGTACTTC.

This clone has a handful of counts. This chain links TRBV27 with TRBJ1-2, with D possibly matching TRBD1 (5 bases). The CDR3 consists of 14 residues. V lost 5 bases and J 4 bases, leaving 14 bases between the germline ends. The germline CDR1 and CDR2 sequences are MNHEY and SMNVEV (reference sequence). The CDR3 DNA is TGTGCCAGCAGTCCCCGAGCGGGACGCTATGGCTACACCTTC. This encodes CASSPRAGRYGYTF.

This chain connects TRBV28 to TRBJ1-2; D is perhaps TRBD1 (6 bases). This CDR3 is built from 15 residues. V was clipped by 7 bases and J by 5 bases, with 20 bases between them. Per the germline V gene, CDR1 is MDHEN and CDR2 is SYDVKM. CDR3 bases: TGTGCCAGCACCTCACCCACAGGGATAGTTTATGGCTACACCTTC. Its translation is CASTSPTGIVYGYTF.

This chain connects TRBV11-2 to TRBJ2-4; maybe TRBD1 (5 bases). CDR3 length equals 16 residues. Trimming cost V 1 base and J 2 bases, with 12 bases left between them. Germline values: CDR1 SGHAT, CDR2 FQNNGV. Here the CDR3 DNA reads TGTGCCAGCAGCTTAGTAGCAGGGTCGACCAAAAACATTCAGTACTTC. Its protein product is CASSLVAGSTKNIQYF.

The CDR3 DNA follows: TGTGCCTGGAGTACTAGGACAGGGGGATCCACAGATACGCAGTATTTT. Amino acids: CAWSTRTGGSTDTQYF. The chain carries TRBV30 and TRBJ2-3, with 10 positions matching TRBD1. The germline V gene encodes CDR1 GTSNPN and CDR2 SVGIG (reference sequence). V dropped 2 bases and J dropped 2; count of bases not matched to a gene: 7. CDR3 length equals 16 residues.

This clone was counted between two and nine times. The rearrangement uses TRBV19 and TRBJ1-6; D is perhaps TRBD1 (6 bases). Germline V CDR1 and CDR2: LNHDA, SQIVND (reference sequence). Between the trimmed V and J ends, which lost 7 bases and 8 bases, there was a span of 9 bases. This CDR3 has 12 residues. In DNA form, the CDR3 reads TGTGCCAGTAAACAGGGTGATTCACCCCTCCACTTT. Its protein is CASKQGDSPLHF. Full variable domain (missing parts from reference TRBV19 and TRBJ1-6): DGGITQSPKYLFRKEGQNVTLSCEQNLNHDAMYWYRQDPGQGLRLIYYSQIVNDFQKGDIAEGYSVSREKKESFPLTVTSAQKNPTAFYLCASKQGDSPLHFGNGTRLTVT.

The chain links TRBV12-3 or TRBV12-4 to TRBJ2-5, with D perhaps matching TRBD1 (5 bases). The CDR3 consists of 13 residues. Trimming removed 6 bases from V and 4 bases from J, with 12 bases in between. The DNA of the CDR3 is TGTGCCAGCAGCCCACTTACAGGAGAGACCCAGTACTTC. This encodes CASSPLTGETQYF.

The sample holds a few counts of this clone. The chain joins TRBV28 to TRBJ1-1; D gene uncertain. Trimming stripped 2 bases from V and 7 bases from J, with 8 bases between. Germline V gives CDR1 MDHEN, CDR2 SYDVKM. This CDR3 region has 12 residues. The CDR3: CASSLRWSEAFF. CDR3 DNA: TGTGCCAGCAGTTTAAGGTGGAGTGAAGCTTTCTTT.